This T cell receptor beta chain was found in a study of Ad26.COV2.S vaccination and SARS-CoV-2 variants. Study-wide background: Of the COV1001 trial arms, the Ad26.COV2.S arm included the donor.

This clone appeared a few times. Its target is unknown. This CDR3 is also generated by other DNA sequences in the sample. Indicated treatment: around 19 received Ad26.COV2.S at low or high dose, single or two shots; roughly five received placebo; per-sample allocation not given. Sampling was done on day 63 after the first vaccine or placebo injection. The V gene lost 8 bases and the J gene lost 1 base, with 8 bases spanning the gap. The CDR3 runs 12 residues. Per the germline V gene, CDR1 is LGHDT and CDR2 is YNNKEL (reference sequence). Study-level points and caveats: Vaccinees and placebo recipients showed similar non-spike TCR breadth.

TCRdb's copy holds only in-frame clones and misses some; the assay was immunoSEQ multiplex PCR. The sample records 350,000 to 600,000 clones, 80% to 90% being singletons. Here the sequenced sample was peripheral blood, taken in a trial of Ad26.COV2.S vaccine versus placebo. This sequence joins TRBV3-1 (or the pseudogene TRBV3-2) and TRBJ1-1; possibly TRBD1 for D (5 bases). This clonotype was sampled from a person between 18 and 59 years old who received the Ad26.COV2.S COVID-19 vaccine or a placebo. The CDR3, as DNA: TGTGCCAGCCGCAGGGAGAACACTGAAGCTTTCTTT. Encoded protein: CASRRENTEAFF.